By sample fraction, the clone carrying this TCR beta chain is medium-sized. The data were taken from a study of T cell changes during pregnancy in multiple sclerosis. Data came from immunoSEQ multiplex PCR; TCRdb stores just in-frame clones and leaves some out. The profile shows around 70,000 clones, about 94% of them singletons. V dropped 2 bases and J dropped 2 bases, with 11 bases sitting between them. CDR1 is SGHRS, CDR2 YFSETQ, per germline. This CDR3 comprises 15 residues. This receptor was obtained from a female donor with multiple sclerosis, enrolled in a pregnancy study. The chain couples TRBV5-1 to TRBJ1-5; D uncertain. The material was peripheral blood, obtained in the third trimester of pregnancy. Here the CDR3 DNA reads TGCGCCAGCAGCTTCGCGGGTGAGGGCAATCAGCCCCAGCATTTT. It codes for CASSFAGEGNQPQHF.